The 32 T cell receptor beta chains in this list originate from one sample, sequenced in a study of blood T cell repertoires in COVID-19. Sequencing was performed with immunoSEQ multiplex PCR; in TCRdb, only in-frame clones are kept and a portion is missing. Here the sample spans approximately 100,000 clones, about 82% being singletons. The sequencing input was peripheral blood. Receptors originate from a human donor in a cohort sampled during active COVID-19.

This clone was observed once. This chain joins TRBV27 and TRBJ1-1, with 9 bases matching TRBD1. Germline CDR1 and CDR2: MNHEY and SMNVEV (reference sequence). The CDR3 has 14 residues. V shed 6 bases, J shed 3 bases, and the junction held 5 bases outside the gene matches. The CDR3 DNA is TGTGCCAGCAGACGGGACAGGGTGGACACTGAAGCTTTCTTT. Translation: CASRRDRVDTEAFF.

This clone came up once. The gene calls are TRBV19 and TRBJ1-4; 7 bases align to TRBD1. Germline V gives CDR1 LNHDA, CDR2 SQIVND (reference sequence). This CDR3 is 14 amino acids long. Losses at the gene ends were 3 bases for V and 8 bases for J; bases not matched to a gene: 6. The CDR3, as DNA: TGTGCCAGTAGTATCGAACAGGGGACCGAAAAACTGTTTTTT. Amino acid sequence: CASSIEQGTEKLFF.

The V gene is TRBV11-1, the J gene TRBJ2-5, with 7 bases identical to TRBD1. The germline CDR1 and CDR2 sequences are SGHAT and FQDESV (reference sequence). The CDR3 extends over 14 amino acids. V shed 5 bases and J 2 bases; nucleotides not matched to a gene: 5. CDR3 nucleotide sequence: TGTGCCAGCAGCCTCCCGGGACAGCAAGAGACCCAGTACTTC. It codes for CASSLPGQQETQYF.

J is TRBJ2-1 and V is TRBV28; 11 bases line up with TRBD2. Per the germline V gene, CDR1 is MDHEN and CDR2 is SYDVKM. The J segment lost 4 bases and the V segment lost 6 bases, leaving 8 bases of the junction unmatched. The CDR3 consists of 16 residues. Here the CDR3 DNA reads TGTGCCAGCAGCTTAGCGGGAGGGAACCAGTACAATGAGCAGTTCTTC. It encodes CASSLAGGNQYNEQFF.

This chain connects TRBV29-1 to TRBJ1-1, with a weak D call TRBD1 (6 bases). The CDR3 length is 14 residues. Between the trimmed V and J ends, which lost 6 bases and 2 bases, there was a span of 16 bases. The germline gives CDR1 SQVTM, CDR2 ANQGSEA. DNA of the CDR3: TGCAGCGTCCAGGGGTCAGCCAGCAACACTGAAGCTTTCTTT. As protein: CSVQGSASNTEAFF.

This rearrangement joins TRBV5-4 to TRBJ2-2; 12 nucleotides agree with TRBD2. V was clipped by 5 bases and J by 4 bases; unmatched bases: 3. Germline CDR1 is SGHNT and CDR2 is YYREEE (reference sequence). The CDR3 has 15 residues. The CDR3 sequence: CASRPGLAGTGELFF. In DNA, the CDR3 is TGTGCCAGCAGACCGGGACTAGCGGGCACCGGGGAGCTGTTTTTT.

The V gene is TRBV29-1, the J gene TRBJ2-3, with TRBD1 matching over 7 bases. This CDR3 spans 13 amino acids. The germline gives CDR1 SQVTM, CDR2 ANQGSEA. After removal of 5 bases from V and 5 bases from J, the junction contained 7 bases not matched to a gene. The DNA for the CDR3 is TGCAGCGTTTTGACAGGGCGGAGAGATACGCAGTATTTT. Residues: CSVLTGRRDTQYF.

This chain links TRBV28 with TRBJ2-7; maybe TRBD2 (5 bases). There are 14 residues in the CDR3. The ends were cut back, 3 bases at V and 7 bases at J, with 16 bases in the middle. From germline, CDR1 is MDHEN and CDR2 SYDVKM. CDR3 in DNA: TGTGCCAGCAGTTTCAATTTCTCTCCGGGAGAGCAGTACTTC. The encoded protein is CASSFNFSPGEQYF.

This clone turned up a few times. This chain connects TRBV9 to TRBJ2-3, with 8 bases identical to TRBD1. After removal of 4 bases from V and 4 bases from J, the junction contained 8 bases not matched to a gene. This CDR3 contains 15 residues. Germline loops: CDR1 SGDLS, CDR2 YYNGEE. The CDR3: CASSPQGAGADTQYF. In DNA form, the CDR3 reads TGTGCCAGCAGCCCCCAGGGGGCTGGGGCAGATACGCAGTATTTT.

This chain links TRBV20-1 with TRBJ1-2; D is unresolved. The CDR3 loop spans 11 amino acids. Per germline, CDR1 DFQATT and CDR2 SNEGSKA (reference sequence). The V gene lost 6 bases and the J gene lost 8 bases, with 13 bases spanning the gap. The CDR3 is CSASSGWGYTF. The CDR3 bases are TGCAGTGCCTCATCCGGTTGGGGCTACACCTTC.

The V call is TRBV29-1, the J call TRBJ1-5; D is unclear. The CDR3 totals 13 residues. Germline CDR1 is SQVTM and CDR2 is ANQGSEA. With 6 bases removed from V and 2 bases from J, the gap between germline ends came to 11 bases. Here the CDR3 DNA reads TGCAGCGTGGGGAGCGGGGGCAATCAGCCCCAGCATTTT. It is translated as CSVGSGGNQPQHF.

The chain carries TRBV15 and TRBJ2-4; 11 nucleotides agree with TRBD2. CDR1 is LNHNV, CDR2 YYDKDF, per germline (reference sequence). The CDR3 sequence is 19 residues long. The V gene end was trimmed by 7 bases and the J gene end by 2 bases; junction bases not matched to a gene: 16. The CDR3 spells CATKTTSGDPFVTKNIQYF. The CDR3 bases are TGTGCCACCAAGACGACTAGCGGGGACCCTTTCGTTACCAAAAACATTCAGTACTTC.

V usage is TRBV9 and J usage is TRBJ2-3; tentative D call: TRBD2 (6 bases). V shed 5 bases and J shed 0 bases, with 13 bases lying between them. From germline, CDR1 is SGDLS and CDR2 YYNGEE. The CDR3 has 15 residues. Written as DNA, the CDR3 is TGTGCCAGCAGTTTCGGGAGCTTGAGCACAGATACGCAGTATTTT. It specifies CASSFGSLSTDTQYF.

This chain uses TRBV5-1 with TRBJ2-5; tentative D call: TRBD1 (6 bases). Germline CDR1 is SGHRS and CDR2 is YFSETQ. With 4 bases removed from V and 7 bases from J, the gap between germline ends came to 14 bases. The CDR3 spans 13 residues. CDR3 residues: CASSETGTSTQYF. CDR3 nucleotide sequence: TGCGCCAGCAGCGAAACAGGGACATCGACCCAGTACTTC.

The genes are TRBV6-2 or TRBV6-3 and TRBJ2-2, with D perhaps TRBD2 (7 bases). CDR3 length equals 17 residues. The germline V gene has CDR1 MNHEY and CDR2 SVGEGT. V gave up 0 bases and J gave up 2 bases, with 13 bases separating them. CDR3 region: CASSYSSGGSNTGELFF. CDR3 DNA: TGTGCCAGCAGTTACTCCTCGGGGGGCAGTAACACCGGGGAGCTGTTTTTT.

The chain combines TRBV2 with TRBJ2-5; 7 bases agree with TRBD1. Per germline, CDR1 SNHLY and CDR2 FYNNEI. V dropped 8 bases and J dropped 2; count of bases not matched to a gene: 5. The CDR3 contains 13 residues. The CDR3 here is CASLRGPQETQYF. The DNA of the CDR3 is TGTGCCAGCCTAAGGGGGCCTCAAGAGACCCAGTACTTC. The whole variable domain, remainder taken from reference TRBV2 and TRBJ2-5, is EPEVTQTPSHQVTQMGQEVILRCVPISNHLYFYWYRQILGQKVEFLVSFYNNEISEKSEIFDDQFSVERPDGSNFTLKIRSTKLEDSAMYFCASLRGPQETQYFGPGTRLLVL.

The chain is built from TRBV5-6 and TRBJ2-5, with 10 bases matching TRBD2. The CDR3 contains 17 residues. Germline V CDR1 and CDR2: SGHDT, YYEEEE. V gave up 2 bases and J gave up 5 bases; unmatched junction bases: 12. The CDR3 DNA follows: TGTGCCAGCAGCTTAGGAATAGCGGGGGGTGAGGAGGAGACCCAGTACTTC. Protein product: CASSLGIAGGEEETQYF.

V is TRBV29-1 and J is TRBJ1-2, with TRBD1 matching over 7 bases. V gave up 6 bases and J gave up 4 bases; unmatched junction bases: 2. Germline CDR1 SQVTM, CDR2 ANQGSEA. This CDR3 region has 11 residues. Here the CDR3 DNA reads TGCAGCGTCGACAGGGCCTATGGCTACACCTTC. It specifies CSVDRAYGYTF.

V is TRBV4-3 and J is TRBJ1-4; D not resolved. The CDR3 spans 16 residues. The germline V and J ends were trimmed by 0 bases and 5 bases, with 13 bases remaining between them. The germline gives CDR1 LGHNA, CDR2 YSLEER. This chain's CDR3 is CASSQEIQSRNEKLFF. CDR3 DNA: TGCGCCAGCAGCCAAGAAATCCAGTCCAGAAATGAAAAACTGTTTTTT.

This chain connects TRBV6-2 or TRBV6-3 to TRBJ2-5; D is perhaps TRBD2 (5 bases). Germline-derived CDR1 and CDR2 are MNHEY and SVGEGT. CDR3 length: 13 residues. V was clipped by 5 bases and J by 2 bases, with 9 bases between them. The CDR3 loop reads CASSQRPQETQYF. The CDR3 DNA reads TGTGCCAGCAGTCAGCGGCCTCAAGAGACCCAGTACTTC.

The chain has TRBV3-1 (or the pseudogene TRBV3-2) and TRBJ2-7; maybe TRBD1 (6 bases). The CDR3 has 15 amino acids. The germline V and J ends were trimmed by 1 base and 3 bases, with 13 bases remaining between them. Germline CDR1 reads LGHDT; CDR2 reads YNNKEL (reference sequence). The DNA for the CDR3 is TGTGCCAGCAGCCAAGGGGACACCGGGCACTACGAGCAGTACTTC. It encodes CASSQGDTGHYEQYF.

This chain uses TRBV6-5 with TRBJ2-6; D is unresolved. V shed 2 bases and J shed 1 base, with 6 bases lying between them. This CDR3 spans 15 amino acids. CDR1 MNHEY and CDR2 SVGAGI come from the germline V gene. The CDR3 DNA sequence: TGTGCCAGCAGTTACCGGTCTTCTGGGGCCAACGTCCTGACTTTC. Amino acids: CASSYRSSGANVLTF.

J is TRBJ1-4 and V is TRBV5-4, with a weak D call TRBD1 (5 bases). Trimming removed 8 bases from V and 8 bases from J, with 16 bases in between. The CDR3 totals 13 residues. Germline CDR1 is SGHNT and CDR2 is YYREEE (reference sequence). The CDR3 nucleotides read TGTGCCAGTCAAATCGGGGGACGGGAAAAACTGTTTTTT. This encodes CASQIGGREKLFF.

The chain carries TRBV21-1 and TRBJ1-4. TRBV21-1 is reported as a pseudogene. The CDR3 extends over 16 amino acids. In nucleotides, the CDR3 is TGTGCCAGCAGCAAATTGGAGGACCTGGGAGTTGAAAAACTGTTTTTT. The encoded protein is CASSKLEDLGVEKLFF.

The V and J genes are TRBV14 and TRBJ2-3; D ambiguous. The germline CDR1 and CDR2 sequences are SGHDN and FVKESK. V lost 0 bases, J lost 0 bases, and 4 bases lay in between. The CDR3 covers 14 residues. CDR3 protein: CASSQDFSTDTQYF. DNA for the CDR3: TGTGCCAGCAGCCAAGACTTCAGCACAGATACGCAGTATTTT.

This chain joins TRBV4-1 and TRBJ2-3; D is unresolved. Germline CDR1 and CDR2: MGHRA and YSYEKL. The CDR3 totals 12 residues. V lost 4 bases and J 5 bases, leaving 7 bases between the germline ends. CDR3 bases: TGCGCCAGCAGCCCCAGAGGAGATACGCAGTATTTT. Its translation: CASSPRGDTQYF.

This clone has just a few counts. The chain uses TRBV6-2 or TRBV6-3 and TRBJ2-5, with TRBD1 as a possible D gene (7 bases). Germline CDR1 and CDR2: MNHEY and SVGEGT. Trimming stripped 5 bases from V and 4 bases from J, with 17 bases between. CDR3 length: 15 amino acids. CDR3 loop: CASSRPRGAGETQYF. The CDR3 DNA follows: TGTGCCAGCAGTCGCCCCAGGGGGGCAGGAGAGACCCAGTACTTC.

This rearrangement joins TRBV18 to TRBJ2-2, with 9 bases matching TRBD1. This CDR3 has 16 amino acids. V lost 2 bases and J lost 6; bases outside the gene matches: 7. CDR1 and CDR2 from the germline V gene are KGHSH and LQKENI. The CDR3 DNA reads TGTGCCAGCTCACCAGGACAGGGACAGGGTCCCGGGGAGCTGTTTTTT. Translated: CASSPGQGQGPGELFF. The full variable domain, completed using reference TRBV18 and TRBJ2-2, is NAGVMQNPRHLVRRRGQEARLRCSPMKGHSHVYWYRQLPEEGLKFMVYLQKENIIDESGMPKERFSAEFPKEGPSILRIQQVVRGDSAAYFCASSPGQGQGPGELFFGEGSRLTVL.

This clone was seen just once. V and J are TRBV2 and TRBJ2-7; 9 positions match TRBD2. Germline CDR1 and CDR2: SNHLY and FYNNEI. The J segment lost 4 bases and the V segment lost 1 base, leaving 11 bases of the junction unmatched. The CDR3 is 17 amino acids. The CDR3 nucleotides read TGTGCCAGCAGTGAAGTATCAGGGCAGCGGGAGGCTTACGAGCAGTACTTC. Translation: CASSEVSGQREAYEQYF.

The V gene is TRBV9, the J gene TRBJ2-2, with D possibly TRBD2 on 6 matching bases. The CDR3 totals 17 residues. CDR1 is SGDLS and CDR2 is YYNGEE in the germline V gene. Trimming shortened V by 4 bases and J by 9 bases, and 25 bases separated the two germline ends. The CDR3 spells CASSPEGAFAGSWELFF. Here the CDR3 DNA reads TGTGCCAGCAGCCCAGAAGGTGCGTTTGCGGGATCCTGGGAGCTGTTTTTT.

The gene calls are TRBV6-5 and TRBJ2-3, with TRBD1 as a possible D gene (6 bases). Germline values: CDR1 MNHEY, CDR2 SVGAGI. V lost 5 bases and J lost 2, with 11 bases in between. The CDR3 runs to 14 residues. CDR3 protein: CASSQGFLTDTQYF. In DNA, the CDR3 is TGTGCCAGCAGTCAGGGGTTTCTCACAGATACGCAGTATTTT.

This clone was picked up one time. The chain employs TRBV7-8 and TRBJ1-2; D is ambiguous. The CDR3 totals 12 residues. CDR1 and CDR2 (germline): SGHVS, FQNEAQ. With 5 bases removed from V and 4 bases from J, the gap between germline ends came to 8 bases. CDR3 coding DNA: TGTGCCAGCAGCGAAGGAGTCTATGGCTACACCTTC. It is translated as CASSEGVYGYTF. Supplemented by reference TRBV7-8 and TRBJ1-2, the full variable domain reads GAGVSQSPRYKVAKRGQDVALRCDPISGHVSLFWYQQALGQGPEFLTYFQNEAQLDKSGLPSDRFFAERPEGSVSTLKIQRTQQEDSAVYLCASSEGVYGYTFGSGTRLTVV.